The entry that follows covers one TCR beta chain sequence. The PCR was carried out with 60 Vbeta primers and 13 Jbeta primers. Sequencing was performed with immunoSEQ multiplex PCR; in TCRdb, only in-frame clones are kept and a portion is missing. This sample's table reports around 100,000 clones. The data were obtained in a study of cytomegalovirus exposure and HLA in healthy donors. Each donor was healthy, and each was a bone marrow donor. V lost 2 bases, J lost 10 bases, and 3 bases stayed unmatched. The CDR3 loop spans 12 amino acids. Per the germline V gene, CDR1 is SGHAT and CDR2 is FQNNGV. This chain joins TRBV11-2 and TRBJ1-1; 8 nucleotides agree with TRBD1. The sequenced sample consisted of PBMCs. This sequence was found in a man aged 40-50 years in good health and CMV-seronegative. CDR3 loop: CASSLRTGLAFF. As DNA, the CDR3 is TGTGCCAGCAGCTTAAGGACAGGGTTAGCTTTCTTT.